A single TCR beta chain is shown here with its context. V shed 6 bases and J shed 0 bases, with 15 bases lying between them. This CDR3 has 17 residues. Germline-derived CDR1 and CDR2 are MNHEY and SMNVEV (reference sequence). The sample belongs to a study of T-cell memory formation after mild COVID-19. TCRdb re-called the 5' RACE reads with MiXCR, one entry per CDR3 protein. The table lists about 310,000 distinct CDR3 sequences, approximately 19% of them singletons. The sequenced material came from PBMCs or a T cell subset sorted from them (not recorded which). The V call is TRBV27, the J call TRBJ1-6, with TRBD1 as a possible D gene (5 bases). The source is a man between 18 and 35 years old who had mild COVID-19 (a few samples of this study predate the infection). Cell type and time point are not known. Written as DNA, the CDR3 is TGTGCCAGCAGGACAGCTGCAGCCGGCTCCTATAATTCACCCCTCCACTTT. This sequence encodes CASRTAAAGSYNSPLHF.